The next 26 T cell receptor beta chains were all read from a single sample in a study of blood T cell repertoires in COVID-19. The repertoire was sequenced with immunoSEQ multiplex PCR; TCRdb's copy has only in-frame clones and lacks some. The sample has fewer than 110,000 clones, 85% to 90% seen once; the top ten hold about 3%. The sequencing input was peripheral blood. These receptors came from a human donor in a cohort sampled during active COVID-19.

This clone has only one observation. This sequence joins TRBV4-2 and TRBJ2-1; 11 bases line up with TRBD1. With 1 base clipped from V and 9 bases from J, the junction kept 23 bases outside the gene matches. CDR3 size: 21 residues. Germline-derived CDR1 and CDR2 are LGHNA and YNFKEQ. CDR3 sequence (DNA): TGTGCCAGCAGCCAAGGGCGCGGCGGACAGGGGGCACCGTTCGGGGTCGGTGAGCAGTTCTTC. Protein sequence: CASSQGRGGQGAPFGVGEQFF.

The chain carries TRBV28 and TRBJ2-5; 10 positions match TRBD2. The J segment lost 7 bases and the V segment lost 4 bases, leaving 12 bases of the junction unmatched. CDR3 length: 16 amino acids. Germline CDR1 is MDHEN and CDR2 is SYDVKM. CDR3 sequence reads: CASSSASGRAGWTQYF. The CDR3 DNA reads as TGTGCCAGCAGTTCCGCAAGCGGGAGGGCGGGTTGGACCCAGTACTTC.

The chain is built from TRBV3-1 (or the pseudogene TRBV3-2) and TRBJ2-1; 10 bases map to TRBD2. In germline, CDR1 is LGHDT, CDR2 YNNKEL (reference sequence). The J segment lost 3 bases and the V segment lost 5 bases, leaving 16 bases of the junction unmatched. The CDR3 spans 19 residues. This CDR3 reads CASSARVSTLAGHYNEQFF. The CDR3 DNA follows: TGTGCCAGCAGCGCACGTGTCAGTACACTAGCGGGGCACTACAATGAGCAGTTCTTC.

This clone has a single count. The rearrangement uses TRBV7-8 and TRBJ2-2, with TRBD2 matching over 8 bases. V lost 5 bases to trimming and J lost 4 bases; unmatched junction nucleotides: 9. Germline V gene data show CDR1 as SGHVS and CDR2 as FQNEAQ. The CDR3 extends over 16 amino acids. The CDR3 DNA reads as TGTGCCAGCAGCACCCTGGCGGGAGGTCCCACCGGGGAGCTGTTTTTT. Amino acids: CASSTLAGGPTGELFF.

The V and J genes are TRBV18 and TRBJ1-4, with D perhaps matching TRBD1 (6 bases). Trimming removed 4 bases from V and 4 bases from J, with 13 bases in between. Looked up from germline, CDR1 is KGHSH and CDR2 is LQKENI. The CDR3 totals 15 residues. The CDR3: CASSRGTTYNEKLFF. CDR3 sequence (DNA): TGTGCCAGCTCACGTGGGACAACTTATAATGAAAAACTGTTTTTT.

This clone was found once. This CDR3 reads CASSPPGRAGDTQYF. The CDR3 nucleotides are TGTGCCAGCAGCCCGCCAGGGAGGGCCGGAGATACGCAGTATTTT. The chain uses TRBV28 and TRBJ2-3; 7 bases are shared with TRBD2. Germline lookup yields CDR1 MDHEN and CDR2 SYDVKM. Unmatched junction bases numbered 11, after V lost 6 bases and J lost 5 bases. This CDR3 comprises 15 residues.

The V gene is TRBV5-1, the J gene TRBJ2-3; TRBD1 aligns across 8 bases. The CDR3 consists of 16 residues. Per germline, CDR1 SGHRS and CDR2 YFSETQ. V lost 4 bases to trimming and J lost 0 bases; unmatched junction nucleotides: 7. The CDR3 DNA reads TGCGCCAGCAGCCCCAGGACAGGGTCTAGCACAGATACGCAGTATTTT. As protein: CASSPRTGSSTDTQYF.

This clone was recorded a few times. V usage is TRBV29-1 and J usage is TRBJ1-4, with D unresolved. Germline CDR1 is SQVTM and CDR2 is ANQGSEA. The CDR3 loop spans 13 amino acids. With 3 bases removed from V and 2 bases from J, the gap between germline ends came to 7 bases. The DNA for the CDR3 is TGCAGCGTTGAGGTGCAGACTAATGAAAAACTGTTTTTT. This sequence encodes CSVEVQTNEKLFF.

As DNA, the CDR3 is TGCGCCAGCAGCTCGGGGGACTCTGGAAACACCATATATTTT. Its translation: CASSSGDSGNTIYF. The V call is TRBV5-1, the J call TRBJ1-3; the D gene is possibly TRBD1 (5 bases). The CDR3 has 14 amino acids. Per germline, CDR1 SGHRS and CDR2 YFSETQ. Trimming removed 3 bases at V and 0 bases at J, with 7 bases between.

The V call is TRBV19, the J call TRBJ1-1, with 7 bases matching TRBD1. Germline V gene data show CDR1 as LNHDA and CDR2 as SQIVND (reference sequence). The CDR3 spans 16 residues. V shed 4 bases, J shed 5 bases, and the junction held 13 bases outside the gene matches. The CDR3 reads CASSTRQGMVRTEAFF. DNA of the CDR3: TGTGCCAGTAGTACTCGACAGGGAATGGTGCGGACTGAAGCTTTCTTT. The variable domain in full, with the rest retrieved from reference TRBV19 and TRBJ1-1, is DGGITQSPKYLFRKEGQNVTLSCEQNLNHDAMYWYRQDPGQGLRLIYYSQIVNDFQKGDIAEGYSVSREKKESFPLTVTSAQKNPTAFYLCASSTRQGMVRTEAFFGQGTRLTVV.

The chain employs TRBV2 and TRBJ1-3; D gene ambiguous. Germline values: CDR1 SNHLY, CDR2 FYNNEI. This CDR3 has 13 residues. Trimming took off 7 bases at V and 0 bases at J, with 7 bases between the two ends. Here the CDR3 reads CASTTVSGNTIYF. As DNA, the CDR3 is TGTGCCAGCACCACGGTCTCTGGAAACACCATATATTTT.

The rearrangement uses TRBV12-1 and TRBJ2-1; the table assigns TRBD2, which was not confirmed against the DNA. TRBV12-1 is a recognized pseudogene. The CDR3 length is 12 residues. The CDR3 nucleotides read TGTGCCAGCAGCCTCACTAACATCGAGCAGTTCTTC. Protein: CASSLTNIEQFF.

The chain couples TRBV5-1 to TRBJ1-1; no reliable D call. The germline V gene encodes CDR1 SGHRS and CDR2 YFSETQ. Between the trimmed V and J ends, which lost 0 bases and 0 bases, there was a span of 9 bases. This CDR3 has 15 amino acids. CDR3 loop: CASSLAAGMNTEAFF. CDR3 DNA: TGCGCCAGCAGCTTGGCCGCAGGTATGAACACTGAAGCTTTCTTT.

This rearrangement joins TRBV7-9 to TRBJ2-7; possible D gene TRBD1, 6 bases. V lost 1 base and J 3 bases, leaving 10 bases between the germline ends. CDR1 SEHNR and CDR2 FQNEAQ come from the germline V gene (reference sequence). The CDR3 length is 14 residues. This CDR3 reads CASSLDREFYEQYF. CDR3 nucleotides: TGTGCCAGCAGCTTAGACAGGGAATTCTACGAGCAGTACTTC.

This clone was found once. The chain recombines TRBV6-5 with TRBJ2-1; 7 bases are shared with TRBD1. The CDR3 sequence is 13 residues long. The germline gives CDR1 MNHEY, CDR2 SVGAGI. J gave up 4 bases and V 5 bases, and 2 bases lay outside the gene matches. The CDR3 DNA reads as TGTGCCAGCAGTCGGGACAGTTACAATGAGCAGTTCTTC. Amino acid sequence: CASSRDSYNEQFF.

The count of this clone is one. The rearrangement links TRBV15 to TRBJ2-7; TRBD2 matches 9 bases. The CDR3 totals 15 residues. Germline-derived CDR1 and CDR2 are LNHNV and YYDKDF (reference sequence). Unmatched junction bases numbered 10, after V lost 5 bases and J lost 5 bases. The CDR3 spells CATSRPSSGVHEQYF. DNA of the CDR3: TGTGCCACCAGCCGACCCTCTAGCGGGGTCCACGAGCAGTACTTC.

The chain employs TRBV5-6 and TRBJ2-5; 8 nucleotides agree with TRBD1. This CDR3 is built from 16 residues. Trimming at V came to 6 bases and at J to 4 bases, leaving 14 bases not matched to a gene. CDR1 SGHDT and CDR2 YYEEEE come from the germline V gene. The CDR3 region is CASTLPGQEARETQYF. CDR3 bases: TGTGCCAGCACCCTACCGGGACAGGAAGCAAGAGAGACCCAGTACTTC.

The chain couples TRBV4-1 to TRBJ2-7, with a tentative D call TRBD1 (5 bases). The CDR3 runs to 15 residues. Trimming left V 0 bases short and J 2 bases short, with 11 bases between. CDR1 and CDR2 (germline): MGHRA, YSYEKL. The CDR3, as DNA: TGCGCCAGCAGCCAAGAGGGCAGGGCCGCCTACGAGCAGTACTTC. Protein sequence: CASSQEGRAAYEQYF.

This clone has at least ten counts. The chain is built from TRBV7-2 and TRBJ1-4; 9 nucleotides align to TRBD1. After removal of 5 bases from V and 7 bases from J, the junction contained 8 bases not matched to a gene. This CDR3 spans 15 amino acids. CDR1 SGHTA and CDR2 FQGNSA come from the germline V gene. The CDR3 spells CASSLTGTGFEKLFF. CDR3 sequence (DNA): TGTGCCAGCAGCCTGACCGGGACAGGGTTTGAAAAACTGTTTTTT.

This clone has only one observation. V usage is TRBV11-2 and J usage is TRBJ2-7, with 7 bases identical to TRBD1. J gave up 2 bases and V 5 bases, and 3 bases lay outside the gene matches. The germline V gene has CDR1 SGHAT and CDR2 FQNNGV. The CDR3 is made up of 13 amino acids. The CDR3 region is CASSRDSTYEQYF. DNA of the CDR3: TGTGCCAGCAGCCGGGACAGCACCTACGAGCAGTACTTC.

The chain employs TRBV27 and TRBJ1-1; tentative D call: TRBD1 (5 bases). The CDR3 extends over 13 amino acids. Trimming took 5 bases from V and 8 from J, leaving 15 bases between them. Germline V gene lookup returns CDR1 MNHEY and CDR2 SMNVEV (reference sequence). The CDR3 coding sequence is TGTGCCAGCAGTCGCCTTGGGTCAGGGGAAGCTTTCTTT. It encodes CASSRLGSGEAFF.

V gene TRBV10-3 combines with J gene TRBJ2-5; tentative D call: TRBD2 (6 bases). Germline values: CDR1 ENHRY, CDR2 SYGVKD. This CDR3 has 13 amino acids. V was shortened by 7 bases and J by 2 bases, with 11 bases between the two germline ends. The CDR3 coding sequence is TGTGCCATCAACCGGGGGTTTCAAGAGACCCAGTACTTC. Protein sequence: CAINRGFQETQYF.

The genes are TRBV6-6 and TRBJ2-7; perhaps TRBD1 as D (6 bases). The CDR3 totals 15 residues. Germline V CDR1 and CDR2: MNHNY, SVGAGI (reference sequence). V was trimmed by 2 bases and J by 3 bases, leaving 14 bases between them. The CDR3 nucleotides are TGTGCCAGCAGTTACGGGGACATTCAAGACTACGAGCAGTACTTC. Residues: CASSYGDIQDYEQYF.

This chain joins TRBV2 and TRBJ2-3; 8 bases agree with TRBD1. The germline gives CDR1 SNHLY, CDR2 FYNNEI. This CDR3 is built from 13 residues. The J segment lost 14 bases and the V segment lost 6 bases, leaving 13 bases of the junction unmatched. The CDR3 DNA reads TGTGCCAGCAGGCCTGAACAGGGGGTGCCGGGGTATTTT. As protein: CASRPEQGVPGYF.

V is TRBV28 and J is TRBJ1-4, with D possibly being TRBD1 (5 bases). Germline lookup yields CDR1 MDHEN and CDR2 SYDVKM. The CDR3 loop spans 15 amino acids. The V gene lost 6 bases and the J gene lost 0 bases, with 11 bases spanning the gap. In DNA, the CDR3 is TGTGCCAGCAGCGCCGGGGGAGCAACTAATGAAAAACTGTTTTTT. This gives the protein CASSAGGATNEKLFF.

The chain's CDR3 is CASSLQASGNTIYF. CDR3 nucleotides: TGCGCCAGCAGCTTGCAGGCGTCTGGAAACACCATATATTTT. This sequence joins TRBV10-1 and TRBJ1-3; no definite D call. This CDR3 is 14 amino acids long. From germline, CDR1 is WNHNN and CDR2 SYGVQD (reference sequence). Trimming pared 6 bases from V and 1 base from J, leaving 10 bases between.